The T cell receptor (beta chain) under discussion was sequenced for a study of human thymus T cells. The study, taken as a whole, reports: Usage of V and J genes appeared biased in thymic and blood repertoires. There were highly overlapping thymic repertoires among unrelated individuals, as related research reported.

Clones were read by immunoSEQ multiplex PCR, and TCRdb kept only the in-frame ones, dropping some. Here the sample spans roughly 86,000 clones, around 96% being singletons. Thymus tissue was removed during corrective cardiac surgery. CDR1 SGHDT and CDR2 YYEEEE come from the germline V gene. This CDR3 spans 16 amino acids. After removal of 1 base from V and 6 bases from J, the junction contained 9 bases not matched to a gene. About this clone: Its antigen is currently unknown.

Sequenced: thymus tissue. The chain carries TRBV5-6 and TRBJ2-5; 10 positions agree with TRBD1. The receptor was isolated from a boy less than two years old with a congenital heart defect but otherwise immunologically healthy. The CDR3 DNA follows: TGTGCCAGCAGCTTGAACGGGACAGGGGATGCGAAGACCCAGTACTTC. Translated: CASSLNGTGDAKTQYF.